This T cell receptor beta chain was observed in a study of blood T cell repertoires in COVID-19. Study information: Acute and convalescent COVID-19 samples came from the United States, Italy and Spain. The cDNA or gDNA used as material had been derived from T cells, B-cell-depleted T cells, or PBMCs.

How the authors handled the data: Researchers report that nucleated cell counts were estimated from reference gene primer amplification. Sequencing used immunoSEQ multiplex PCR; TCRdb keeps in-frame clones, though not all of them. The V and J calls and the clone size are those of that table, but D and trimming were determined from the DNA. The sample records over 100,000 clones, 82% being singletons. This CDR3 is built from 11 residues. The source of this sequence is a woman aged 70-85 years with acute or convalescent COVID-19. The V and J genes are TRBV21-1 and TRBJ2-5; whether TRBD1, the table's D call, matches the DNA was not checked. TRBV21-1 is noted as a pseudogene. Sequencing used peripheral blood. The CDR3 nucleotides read TGTGCCAGCAGGGACAGGGAGACCCAGTACTTC. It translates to CASRDRETQYF.